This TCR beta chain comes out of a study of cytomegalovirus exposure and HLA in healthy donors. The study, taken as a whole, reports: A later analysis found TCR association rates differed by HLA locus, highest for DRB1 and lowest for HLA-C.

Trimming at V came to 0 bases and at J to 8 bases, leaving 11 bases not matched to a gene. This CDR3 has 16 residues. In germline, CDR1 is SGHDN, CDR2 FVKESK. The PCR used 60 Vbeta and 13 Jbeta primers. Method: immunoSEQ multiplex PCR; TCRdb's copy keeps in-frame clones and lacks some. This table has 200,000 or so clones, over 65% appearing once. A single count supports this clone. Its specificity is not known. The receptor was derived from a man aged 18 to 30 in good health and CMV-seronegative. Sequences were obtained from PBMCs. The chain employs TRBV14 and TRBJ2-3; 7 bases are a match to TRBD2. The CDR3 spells CASSQDFGAGVATQYF. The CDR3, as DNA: TGTGCCAGCAGCCAAGACTTCGGTGCGGGAGTGGCTACGCAGTATTTT.